The clone carrying this T cell receptor beta chain was recorded many times. The target antigen is unknown. This sample was included in a study of CD8 T cells in ankylosing spondylitis. Researchers built TCR beta libraries using quantitative 5'-RACE with molecular barcodes. One entry per CDR3 protein, called by TCRdb with MiXCR from the 5' RACE reads. This table holds more than 95,000 distinct CDR3 sequences, roughly 8.3% found once. This CDR3 has 14 residues. V lost 6 bases to trimming and J lost 10 bases, with 19 bases between them. Study-level findings and limits: Clones linked with disease were CD8+ and fairly uncommon in the peripheral blood. Some motif variants were previously reported in reactive arthritis synovial fluid and blood.

The receptor was isolated from a male donor with ankylosing spondylitis or in good health (not recorded which). The sequenced sample consisted of blood, either unsorted or a sorted T cell fraction (not recorded which). The chain is built from TRBV12-3 or TRBV12-4 and TRBJ1-5; tentatively, D is TRBD1 (5 bases). In DNA, the CDR3 is TGTGCCAGCAGCACCCAACAGGACGTAGCACCCCAGCATTTT. Protein product: CASSTQQDVAPQHF.